This TCR beta chain was observed in a study of glioma-infiltrating T cells. The wider study: Before surgery, glioma patients received dexamethasone for at most six days.

The table lists this clonotype with a few counts. Using RNA template, CDR3s of TCR alpha and beta were amplified with iRepertoire arm-PCR. From the multiplex PCR reads, TCRdb called clonotypes with MiXCR, one entry per CDR3 protein. The data show more than 300,000 distinct CDR3 sequences, roughly two fifths seen once. The sequencing input was glioma tissue, nonneoplastic brain tissue, or PBMCs (not recorded which). The clonotype was recovered from a human donor with low-grade glioma or glioblastoma, undergoing nonglioma brain surgery, or in good health (not recorded which).

DNA of the CDR3: TGTGCCAGCAGCTCATGGGACACCCTAGATACGCAGTATTTT. Amino acids: CASSSWDTLDTQYF. This chain joins TRBV7-2 and TRBJ2-3; maybe TRBD1 (6 bases). CDR1 is SGHTA and CDR2 is FQGNSA in the germline V gene. The V end lost 4 bases, the J end lost 5 bases, and 13 bases lay between the germline ends. The length of the CDR3 is 14 residues. Combining the CDR3 with reference TRBV7-2 and TRBJ2-3 gives the whole variable domain GAGVSQSPSNKVTEKGKDVELRCDPISGHTALYWYRQSLGQGLEFLIYFQGNSAPDKSGLPSDRFSAERTGGSVSTLTIQRTQQEDSAVYLCASSSWDTLDTQYFGPGTRLTVL.